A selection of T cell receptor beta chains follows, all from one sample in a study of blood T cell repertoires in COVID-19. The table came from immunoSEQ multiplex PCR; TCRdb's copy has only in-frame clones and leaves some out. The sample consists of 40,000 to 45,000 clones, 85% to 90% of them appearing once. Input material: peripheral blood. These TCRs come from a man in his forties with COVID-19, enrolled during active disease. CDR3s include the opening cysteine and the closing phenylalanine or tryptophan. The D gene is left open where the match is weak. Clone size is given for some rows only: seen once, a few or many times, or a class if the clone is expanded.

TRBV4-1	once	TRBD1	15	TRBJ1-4	TGCGCCAGCAGCCTCCGACAGGGGGGAGATGAAAAACTGTTTTTT	CASSLRQGGDEKLFF
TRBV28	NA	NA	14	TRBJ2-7	TGTGCCAGCACCGACAGCAACATGATGGACGAGCAGTACTTC	CASTDSNMMDEQYF
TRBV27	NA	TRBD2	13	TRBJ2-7	TGTGCCAGCAGCCGAAGCGGGAAGCACGAGCAGTACTTC	CASSRSGKHEQYF
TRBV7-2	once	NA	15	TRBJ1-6	TGTGCCAGCAGCTTAGGGGCAGGGGATAATTCACCCCTCCACTTT	CASSLGAGDNSPLHF
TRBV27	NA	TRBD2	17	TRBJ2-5	TGTGCCAGCCGGCGGACCGAAGTGGGCGGGGGGGAAGAGACCCAGTACTTC	CASRRTEVGGGEETQYF
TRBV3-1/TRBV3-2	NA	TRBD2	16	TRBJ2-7	TGTGCCAGCAGCCAGGGGAGAAGCGGGGGGTCCGACGAGCAGTACTTC	CASSQGRSGGSDEQYF
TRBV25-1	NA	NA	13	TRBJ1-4	TGTGCCAGCAGTGACCCTACAGCTGGGAGACTGTTTTTT	CASSDPTAGRLFF
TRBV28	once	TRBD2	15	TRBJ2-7	TGTGCCAGCAGTCCTTATCTAGCGGGGGTTTACGAGCAGTACTTC	CASSPYLAGVYEQYF
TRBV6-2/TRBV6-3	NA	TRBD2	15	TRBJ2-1	TGTGCCAGCAGGCCTAGCGGGAGCTCCTACAATGAGCAGTTCTTC	CASRPSGSSYNEQFF
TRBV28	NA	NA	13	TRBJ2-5	TGTGCCAGCAGTTCGGAGGAAGGGGAGACCCAGTACTTC	CASSSEEGETQYF
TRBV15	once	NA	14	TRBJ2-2	TGTGCCACCAATTCCGGGACAAACACCGGGGAGCTGTTTTTT	CATNSGTNTGELFF
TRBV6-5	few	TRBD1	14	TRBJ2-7	TGTGCCAGCAGCCTACGGGGACAGAGCTACGAGCAGTACTTC	CASSLRGQSYEQYF
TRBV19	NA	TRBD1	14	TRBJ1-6	TGTGCCAGTAGCTCGACAGGGTACAATTCACCCCTCCACTTT	CASSSTGYNSPLHF
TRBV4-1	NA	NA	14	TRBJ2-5	TGCGCCAGCAGCCAAGTAGGGGTGGGAGAGACCCAGTACTTC	CASSQVGVGETQYF
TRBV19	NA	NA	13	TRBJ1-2	TGTGCCAGTAGTCCGAGCGGGGGCTCTGGCTACACCTTC	CASSPSGGSGYTF
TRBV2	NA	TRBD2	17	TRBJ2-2	TGTGCCAGCAGTGGGACTAGCGGGGGAGCCGGAGTCGGGGAGCTGTTTTTT	CASSGTSGGAGVGELFF
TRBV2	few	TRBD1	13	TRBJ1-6	TGTGCCAACAAGGGGGCTCTGGATTCACCCCTCCACTTT	CANKGALDSPLHF
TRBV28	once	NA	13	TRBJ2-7	TGTGCCAGCAGGCCACAGGGTCTAGACGAGCAGTACTTC	CASRPQGLDEQYF
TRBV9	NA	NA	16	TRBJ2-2	TGTGCCAGCAGCGTTAGACAGGCAGCGAACACCGGGGAGCTGTTTTTT	CASSVRQAANTGELFF
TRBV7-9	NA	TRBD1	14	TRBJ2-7	TGTGCCAGCAGCCAGACAGGGAGCACGAGGGAGCAGTACTTC	CASSQTGSTREQYF
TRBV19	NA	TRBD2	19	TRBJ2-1	TGTGCCAGTACCGAGAGGGGACTAGCGGGGGGGTTCTTAGGCAATGAGCAGTTCTTC	CASTERGLAGGFLGNEQFF
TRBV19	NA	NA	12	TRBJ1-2	TGTGCCAGTAGTAGGGAGGACTATGGCTACACCTTC	CASSREDYGYTF
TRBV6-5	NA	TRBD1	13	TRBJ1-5	TGTGCCAGCGTCGACAGGGCCAATCAGCCCCAGCATTTT	CASVDRANQPQHF
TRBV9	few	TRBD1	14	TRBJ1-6	TGTGCCAGCCATAGCGGGACAGGGAATTCACCCCTCCACTTT	CASHSGTGNSPLHF
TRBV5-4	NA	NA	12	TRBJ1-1	TGTGCCAGCAGCTTGAGGGGGACTGAAGCTTTCTTT	CASSLRGTEAFF
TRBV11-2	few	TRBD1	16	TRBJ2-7	TGTGCCAGCAGCTACGACAGGGTGCAAAAGGGGTACGAGCAGTACTTC	CASSYDRVQKGYEQYF
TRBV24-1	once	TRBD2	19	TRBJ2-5	TGTGCCACCAGTGATTTCCTGGAGCCGGGGGGATATGGGATGGAGACCCAGTACTTC	CATSDFLEPGGYGMETQYF
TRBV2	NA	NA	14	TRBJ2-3	TGTGCCATCACCAAGCCGGGAGCTGCGGATACGCAGTATTTT	CAITKPGAADTQYF
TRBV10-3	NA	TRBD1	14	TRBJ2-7	TGTGCCATCAGTGAGTCTGGGACAGGCTACGAGCAGTACTTC	CAISESGTGYEQYF
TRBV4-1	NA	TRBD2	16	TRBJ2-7	TGCGCCAGCAGCCATGGATTAGCGGGGGGGCTGTACGAGCAGTACTTC	CASSHGLAGGLYEQYF
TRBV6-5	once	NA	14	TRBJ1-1	TGTGCCAGCAGCTGGGGCCAAATGAACACTGAAGCTTTCTTT	CASSWGQMNTEAFF